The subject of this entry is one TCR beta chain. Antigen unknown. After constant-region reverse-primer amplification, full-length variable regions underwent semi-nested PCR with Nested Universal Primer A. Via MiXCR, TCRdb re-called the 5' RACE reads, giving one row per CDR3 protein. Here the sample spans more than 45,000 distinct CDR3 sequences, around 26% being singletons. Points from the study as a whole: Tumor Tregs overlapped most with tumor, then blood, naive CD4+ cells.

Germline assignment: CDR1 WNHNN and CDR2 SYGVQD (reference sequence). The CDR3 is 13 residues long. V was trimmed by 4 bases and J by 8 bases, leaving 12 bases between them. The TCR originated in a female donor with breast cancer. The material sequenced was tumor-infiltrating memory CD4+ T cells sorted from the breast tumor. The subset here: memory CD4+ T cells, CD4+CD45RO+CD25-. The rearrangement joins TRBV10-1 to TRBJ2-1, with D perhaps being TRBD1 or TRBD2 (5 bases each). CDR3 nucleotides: TGCGCCAGCAGTGCGGGACCCAGGGATGAGCAGTTCTTC. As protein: CASSAGPRDEQFF.